The sequence of this T cell receptor (beta chain) was determined in a study of blood T cell repertoires in COVID-19. Some clones are missing from TCRdb's copy, which holds only in-frame ones; the method was immunoSEQ multiplex PCR. The sample lists a few hundred thousand clones, around nine tenths occurring once. Participants spanned ages about 18 to 100 years and resided in 24 US areas. Self-reported history from a screening survey and questionnaire set each donor's cohort. Donors of Cohort 3 who recovered were those that had two negative PCRs, clearance, or symptom resolution. Deletions cut 0 bases from V and 0 bases from J, with 10 bases between. Germline V lookup: CDR1 SGHRS, CDR2 YFSETQ. There are 16 residues in the CDR3.

Sequenced sample: PBMCs or T cells enriched from blood (not recorded which). The V gene is TRBV5-1, the J gene TRBJ1-3; a possible D gene is TRBD1 (6 bases). The clonotype comes from a woman aged 60 to 75 who had recovered from COVID-19. The DNA for the CDR3 is TGCGCCAGCAGCTTGGAAGGGACAACCTCTGGAAACACCATATATTTT. It yields the protein CASSLEGTTSGNTIYF. Full variable domain (outside the CDR3, taken from reference TRBV5-1 and TRBJ1-3): KAGVTQTPRYLIKTRGQQVTLSCSPISGHRSVSWYQQTPGQGLQFLFEYFSETQRNKGNFPGRFSGRQFSNSRSEMNVSTLELGDSALYLCASSLEGTTSGNTIYFGEGSWLTVV.